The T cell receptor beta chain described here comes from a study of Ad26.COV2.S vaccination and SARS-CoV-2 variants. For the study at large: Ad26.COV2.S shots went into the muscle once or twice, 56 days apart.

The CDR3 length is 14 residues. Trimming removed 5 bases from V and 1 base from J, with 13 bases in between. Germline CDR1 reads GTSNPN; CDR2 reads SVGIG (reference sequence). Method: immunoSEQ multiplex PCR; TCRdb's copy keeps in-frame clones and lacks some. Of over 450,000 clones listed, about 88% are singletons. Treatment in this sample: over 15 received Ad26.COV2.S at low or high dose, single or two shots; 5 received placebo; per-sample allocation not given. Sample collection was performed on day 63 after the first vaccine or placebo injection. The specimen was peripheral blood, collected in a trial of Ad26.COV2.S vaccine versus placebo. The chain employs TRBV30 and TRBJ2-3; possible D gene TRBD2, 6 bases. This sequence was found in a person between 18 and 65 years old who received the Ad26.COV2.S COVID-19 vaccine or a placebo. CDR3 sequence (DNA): TGTGCCTGGCGGTGGCGGGGACGCACAGATACGCAGTATTTT. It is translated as CAWRWRGRTDTQYF. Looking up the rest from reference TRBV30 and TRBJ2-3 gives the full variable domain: SQTIHQWPATLVQPVGSPLSLECTVEGTSNPNLYWYRQAAGRGLQLLFYSVGIGQISSEVPQNLSASRPQDRQFILSSKKLLLSDSGFYLCAWRWRGRTDTQYFGPGTRLTVL.